What follows are 22 T cell receptor beta chains derived from one specimen sequenced in a study of technical replicates of blood from a few donors. Profiled with immunoSEQ multiplex PCR; TCRdb holds only in-frame clones, not every one. The sample yields tens of thousands of clones, roughly nine tenths seen once. Specimen: T cells isolated from PBMCs. Receptors were obtained from a human donor in good health.

This chain uses TRBV7-9 with TRBJ2-7; TRBD2 agrees at 9 bases. The J segment lost 3 bases and the V segment lost 3 bases, leaving 3 bases of the junction unmatched. This CDR3 is built from 14 residues. In germline, CDR1 is SEHNR, CDR2 FQNEAQ (reference sequence). The CDR3: CASSLGLAFYEQYF. The CDR3 DNA sequence: TGTGCCAGCAGCTTGGGACTAGCATTCTACGAGCAGTACTTC. The full variable domain, completed using reference TRBV7-9 and TRBJ2-7, is DTGVSQNPRHKITKRGQNVTFRCDPISEHNRLYWYRQTLGQGPEFLTYFQNEAQLEKSRLLSDRFSAERPKGSFSTLEIQRTEQGDSAMYLCASSLGLAFYEQYFGPGTRLTVT.

The gene calls are TRBV5-8 and TRBJ1-1; 7 bases are a match to TRBD1. The germline gives CDR1 SGHTS, CDR2 YDEGEE. V shed 4 bases, J shed 0 bases, and the junction held 3 bases outside the gene matches. The CDR3 covers 14 residues. The CDR3 sequence is CASSLTGLNTEAFF. The CDR3, as DNA: TGTGCCAGCAGCCTGACAGGGTTGAACACTGAAGCTTTCTTT. The variable domain in full, with the rest retrieved from reference TRBV5-8 and TRBJ1-1, is EAGVTQSPTHLIKTRGQQATLRCSPISGHTSVYWYQQALGLGLQFLLWYDEGEERNRGNFPPRFSGRQFPNYSSELNVNALELEDSALYLCASSLTGLNTEAFFGQGTRLTVV.

The chain recombines TRBV7-6 with TRBJ2-5; 15 nucleotides align to TRBD2. The V gene end was trimmed by 5 bases and the J gene end by 4 bases; junction bases not matched to a gene: 8. Germline assignment: CDR1 SGHVS and CDR2 FNYEAQ. This CDR3 has 17 residues. CDR3 nucleotide sequence: TGTGCCAGCAGCCAGGGACTAGCGGGAGGAGGTAGAGAGACCCAGTACTTC. Protein sequence: CASSQGLAGGGRETQYF.

Note on this clone: Other DNA sequences of this sample code for an identical CDR3. The J gene is TRBJ2-3, the V gene TRBV5-4; D is unclear. Germline CDR1 is SGHNT and CDR2 is YYREEE (reference sequence). The CDR3 is made up of 15 amino acids. Trimming took off 0 bases at V and 3 bases at J, with 11 bases between the two ends. Here the CDR3 reads CASSLDSGSTDTQYF. In nucleotides, the CDR3 is TGTGCCAGCAGCTTGGATTCAGGTAGTACAGATACGCAGTATTTT.

V is TRBV7-9 and J is TRBJ2-2; D perhaps matches TRBD1 (6 bases). The V and J ends lost 4 bases and 8 bases respectively, with 8 bases between them. This CDR3 is built from 12 residues. Germline V lookup: CDR1 SEHNR, CDR2 FQNEAQ (reference sequence). The DNA of the CDR3 is TGTGCCAGCAGCTCGAGGGGGGGGGAGCTGTTTTTT. Protein product: CASSSRGGELFF.

The J gene is TRBJ1-5, the V gene TRBV28, with D tentatively TRBD1 (6 bases). This CDR3 region has 14 residues. Germline values: CDR1 MDHEN, CDR2 SYDVKM. The ends were cut back, 2 bases at V and 7 bases at J, with 12 bases in the middle. This CDR3 reads CASSLTYREQPQHF. CDR3 nucleotide sequence: TGTGCCAGCAGTTTAACGTACAGGGAACAGCCCCAGCATTTT.

This clone appeared a single time. The V gene is TRBV11-2, the J gene TRBJ1-1, with TRBD1 identical over 7 bases. The CDR3 loop spans 14 amino acids. V shed 3 bases, J shed 4 bases, and the junction held 5 bases outside the gene matches. CDR1 and CDR2 (germline): SGHAT, FQNNGV. The CDR3 sequence is CASSLSTGATEAFF. CDR3 DNA: TGTGCCAGCAGCTTGTCTACAGGGGCCACTGAAGCTTTCTTT.

V is TRBV11-2 and J is TRBJ1-3, with a tentative D call TRBD1 (6 bases). V gave up 5 bases and J gave up 1 base, with 12 bases separating them. CDR3 size: 15 residues. Germline V gene data show CDR1 as SGHAT and CDR2 as FQNNGV. The CDR3 coding sequence is TGTGCCAGCAGCCCCCTGACAGGATCTGGAAACACCATATATTTT. It yields the protein CASSPLTGSGNTIYF.

J is TRBJ2-7 and V is TRBV5-1; TRBD1 agrees at 10 bases. The V gene's germline CDR1 is SGHRS and CDR2 YFSETQ. This CDR3 is built from 15 residues. Unmatched junction bases numbered 10, after V lost 4 bases and J lost 6 bases. CDR3 sequence: CASSTDPGQGGEQYF. The CDR3 DNA follows: TGCGCCAGCAGCACCGACCCCGGACAGGGGGGCGAGCAGTACTTC.

This sequence joins TRBV5-6 and TRBJ2-1; 7 bases line up with TRBD2. Unmatched junction bases numbered 8, after V lost 2 bases and J lost 3 bases. The CDR3 loop spans 16 amino acids. The germline CDR1 and CDR2 sequences are SGHDT and YYEEEE. The CDR3 region has the DNA TGTGCCAGCAGCTTTTCCGGGACTACCTTCTACAATGAGCAGTTCTTC. This gives the protein CASSFSGTTFYNEQFF.

The chain combines TRBV9 with TRBJ2-7; D possibly corresponds to TRBD2 (5 bases). The CDR3 contains 15 residues. The V and J ends lost 2 bases and 0 bases respectively, with 12 bases between them. Germline CDR1 is SGDLS and CDR2 is YYNGEE. The chain's CDR3 is CASSVQSGSSYEQYF. As DNA, the CDR3 is TGTGCCAGCAGCGTCCAAAGCGGAAGCTCCTACGAGCAGTACTTC.

The V gene is TRBV7-9, the J gene TRBJ2-3, with D maybe TRBD1 (6 bases). Germline loops: CDR1 SEHNR, CDR2 FQNEAQ (reference sequence). Trimming pared 5 bases from V and 1 base from J, leaving 13 bases between. The CDR3 extends over 15 amino acids. CDR3 coding DNA: TGTGCCAGCAGCCCTCAGGGGAGTCGCACAGATACGCAGTATTTT. It translates to CASSPQGSRTDTQYF.

This clone has only one observation. The chain carries TRBV9 and TRBJ2-2; 9 nucleotides agree with TRBD1. Looked up from germline, CDR1 is SGDLS and CDR2 is YYNGEE. With 4 bases clipped from V and 7 bases from J, the junction kept 8 bases outside the gene matches. The CDR3 extends over 15 amino acids. The CDR3 DNA reads as TGTGCCAGCAGCCCCCGGGACAGGGCAAACGGGGAGCTGTTTTTT. It yields the protein CASSPRDRANGELFF.

This chain joins TRBV12-2 and TRBJ2-7; whether TRBD2, the table's D call, matches the DNA was not checked. TRBV12-2 constitutes a pseudogene. This CDR3 comprises 11 residues. In nucleotides, the CDR3 is TGTGCAAGTTCTGTAGCAATCGAGCAGTACTTC. This encodes CASSVAIEQYF.

This rearrangement joins TRBV9 to TRBJ1-1; 7 positions match TRBD1. The CDR3 runs 17 residues. Per the germline V gene, CDR1 is SGDLS and CDR2 is YYNGEE. The J segment lost 0 bases and the V segment lost 0 bases, leaving 8 bases of the junction unmatched. The CDR3 nucleotides are TGTGCCAGCAGCGTAGGATTGTCGGACAGGTTGAACACTGAAGCTTTCTTT. As protein: CASSVGLSDRLNTEAFF.

This clone was seen only once. The rearrangement links TRBV5-1 to TRBJ2-3, with TRBD2 matching over 13 bases. The CDR3 loop spans 17 amino acids. Germline loops: CDR1 SGHRS, CDR2 YFSETQ. Losses at the gene ends were 1 base for V and 3 bases for J; bases not matched to a gene: 5. The CDR3 spells CASSLSPLAGGTDTQYF. Written as DNA, the CDR3 is TGCGCCAGCAGCTTGTCTCCACTAGCGGGAGGGACAGATACGCAGTATTTT.

The CDR3 region is CAIRGSGDPYEQYF. Here the CDR3 DNA reads TGTGCCATCAGGGGCTCGGGGGACCCCTACGAGCAGTACTTC. This chain joins TRBV10-3 and TRBJ2-7; TRBD2 might be the D (6 bases). The V gene lost 6 bases and the J gene lost 2 bases, with 14 bases spanning the gap. The germline CDR1 and CDR2 sequences are ENHRY and SYGVKD. There are 14 residues in the CDR3.

The chain uses TRBV18 and TRBJ1-4; maybe TRBD1 (6 bases). V lost 4 bases and J lost 0, with 12 bases in between. This CDR3 spans 16 amino acids. Germline V gene sequence: CDR1 KGHSH, CDR2 LQKENI. CDR3 coding DNA: TGTGCCAGCTCACTTACTACAGGGACAACTAATGAAAAACTGTTTTTT. Its translation: CASSLTTGTTNEKLFF.

The CDR3 loop reads CASSPWKGLAVIYEQYF. CDR3 DNA sequence: TGTGCCAGCAGCCCCTGGAAAGGACTAGCGGTGATTTACGAGCAGTACTTC. The rearrangement links TRBV11-3 to TRBJ2-7; TRBD2 aligns across 10 bases. J gave up 4 bases and V 5 bases, and 14 bases lay outside the gene matches. Per the germline V gene, CDR1 is SGHNT and CDR2 is YENEEA. This CDR3 comprises 17 residues.

The count of this clone is one. The chain employs TRBV27 and TRBJ2-7; 10 positions match TRBD1. With 5 bases clipped from V and 2 bases from J, the junction kept 6 bases outside the gene matches. This CDR3 is 15 amino acids long. CDR1 and CDR2 (germline): MNHEY, SMNVEV (reference sequence). The CDR3 protein is CASSITGTGAYEQYF. CDR3 sequence (DNA): TGTGCCAGCAGTATAACCGGGACAGGGGCCTACGAGCAGTACTTC.

The chain has TRBV19 and TRBJ1-4; 9 bases align to TRBD1. V was pared by 6 bases and J by 7 bases, with 3 bases of the junction left unmatched. CDR3 length: 13 residues. From germline, CDR1 is LNHDA and CDR2 SQIVND (reference sequence). In DNA form, the CDR3 reads TGTGCCAGTAGCCGGGACAGGGTTGAAAAACTGTTTTTT. The encoded protein is CASSRDRVEKLFF.

This sequence joins TRBV5-4 and TRBJ1-5; a weak D match, TRBD1 (5 bases). The CDR3 has 13 residues. CDR1 and CDR2 (germline): SGHNT, YYREEE (reference sequence). V lost 2 bases, J lost 4 bases, and 7 bases lay in between. The CDR3 loop reads CASSLGVNQPQHF. Written as DNA, the CDR3 is TGTGCCAGCAGCTTAGGGGTAAATCAGCCCCAGCATTTT.